Below, 5 T cell receptor beta chains from the same sample are listed, as sequenced in a study of identifying expanded T cells in peripheral blood. Clones were sequenced by immunoSEQ multiplex PCR, and TCRdb holds only the in-frame ones, with some missing. The sample carries some 75,000 clones, almost 90% recorded once. Sequenced sample: blood. The receptors stem from a person aged 18 to 75 in good health.

The CDR3 spells CAISDARWGNQPQHF. The CDR3 DNA sequence: TGTGCCATCAGTGATGCGCGGTGGGGGAATCAGCCCCAGCATTTT. V is TRBV10-3 and J is TRBJ1-5; tentatively, D is TRBD1 (5 bases). Germline V gene lookup returns CDR1 ENHRY and CDR2 SYGVKD. Trimming pared 3 bases from V and 4 bases from J, leaving 13 bases between. The CDR3 has 15 residues.

This clone was found once. The rearrangement uses TRBV5-1 and TRBJ1-5; the D is unclear. Trimming cost V 4 bases and J 3 bases, with 14 bases left between them. The CDR3 length is 15 residues. Germline assignment: CDR1 SGHRS and CDR2 YFSETQ. The CDR3 loop is CASSPLGLVNQPQHF. The CDR3 DNA reads as TGCGCCAGCAGCCCCCTAGGGCTAGTCAATCAGCCCCAGCATTTT.

Concerning this clone itself: The same CDR3 also results from other DNA sequences found in this sample. The genes are TRBV7-2 and TRBJ2-1; no definite D call. Germline-derived CDR1 and CDR2 are SGHTA and FQGNSA. The CDR3 loop spans 15 amino acids. V lost 0 bases and J lost 0, with 6 bases in between. DNA of the CDR3: TGTGCCAGCAGCTTAGCGGGATCCTCCTACAATGAGCAGTTCTTC. Protein: CASSLAGSSYNEQFF.

The V call is TRBV2, the J call TRBJ1-2; 7 nucleotides agree with TRBD1. Germline CDR1 and CDR2: SNHLY and FYNNEI. The CDR3 is 14 amino acids. The ends lost 4 bases at V and 2 bases at J; junction bases unmatched: 4. The CDR3: CASSVLTGNYGYTF. CDR3 sequence (DNA): TGTGCCAGCAGTGTTCTGACAGGGAACTATGGCTACACCTTC.

This rearrangement joins TRBV30 to TRBJ2-3; TRBD1 agrees at 12 bases. V lost 3 bases, J lost 8 bases, and 6 bases stayed unmatched. Germline-derived CDR1 and CDR2 are GTSNPN and SVGIG (reference sequence). The CDR3 loop spans 14 amino acids. For the CDR3, the DNA is TGTGCCTGGAGCGGGACAGGGGGCGCGGGTACGCAGTATTTT. This gives the protein CAWSGTGGAGTQYF.